This is a list of T cell receptor beta chains from one sample in a study of beta chain features in type 1 diabetes. The protocol was immunoSEQ multiplex PCR, while the TCRdb copy is restricted to in-frame clones and leaves out a portion. The table has 900,000 or so clones, under 20% seen once. Sequencing input: naive CD4+ T cells from blood. These receptors were collected from a young woman in good health. CDR3s include the opening cysteine and the closing phenylalanine or tryptophan. Fields, in order: V gene, J gene, D gene, clone size, CDR3 protein, CDR3 DNA. D genes are given only for firm matches. Some rows have no size entry. The others give once, few or many, or a class for an expanded clone.

>TRBV7-2|TRBJ2-1|TRBD2|few
CASSLVDGRHNEQFF
TGTGCCAGCAGCTTAGTTGACGGGAGGCACAATGAGCAGTTCTTC
>TRBV5-1|TRBJ2-3|TRBD1|NA
CASSLGQGPDTQYF
TGCGCCAGCAGCTTGGGACAGGGCCCAGATACGCAGTATTTT
>TRBV28|TRBJ2-7|TRBD2|NA
CASLSGAALEQYF
TGTGCCAGCCTCAGCGGGGCCGCCTTGGAGCAGTACTTC
>TRBV7-9|TRBJ2-5|TRBD1|NA
CASSRTGQETQYF
TGTGCCAGCAGCCGGACAGGCCAAGAGACCCAGTACTTC
>TRBV7-8|TRBJ1-5|NA|NA
CASSGSRRGENQPQHF
TGTGCCAGCAGCGGAAGCAGACGAGGGGAGAATCAGCCCCAGCATTTT
>TRBV19|TRBJ1-2|NA|NA
CASSPGQNYGYTF
TGTGCCAGTAGTCCCGGACAGAACTATGGCTACACCTTC
>TRBV10-3|TRBJ2-1|TRBD2|few
CATTSGPYNEQFF
TGTGCCACAACTAGCGGCCCCTACAATGAGCAGTTCTTC
>TRBV7-9|TRBJ2-1|NA|once
CASSRTIDEQFF
TGTGCCAGCAGCCGGACCATTGATGAGCAGTTCTTC
>TRBV7-2|TRBJ1-5|NA|NA
CASSLAQNNQPQHF
TGTGCCAGCAGCTTAGCGCAGAACAATCAGCCCCAGCATTTT
>TRBV6-5|TRBJ1-1|NA|few
CASTNGVNTEAFF
TGTGCCAGCACCAACGGGGTGAACACTGAAGCTTTCTTT
>TRBV18|TRBJ2-3|NA|few
CASSPMAGTSTDTQYF
TGTGCCAGCTCACCGATGGCGGGGACTAGCACAGATACGCAGTATTTT
>TRBV5-1|TRBJ2-7|TRBD1|NA
CASSLDGQGGNEQYF
TGCGCCAGCAGCTTGGACGGACAGGGGGGCAACGAGCAGTACTTC
>TRBV11-2|TRBJ1-2|TRBD1|NA
CASLRVRRGRINGYTF
TGTGCCAGCCTCCGGGTCAGAAGGGGGCGGATTAATGGCTACACCTTC
>TRBV4-1|TRBJ1-1|NA|NA
CASSQDGILQGNTEAFF
TGCGCCAGCAGCCAGGACGGTATACTACAGGGGAACACTGAAGCTTTCTTT
>TRBV28|TRBJ2-1|NA|NA
CASSPGQFPNEQFF
TGTGCCAGCAGTCCAGGACAGTTTCCCAATGAGCAGTTCTTC
>TRBV13|TRBJ2-3|NA|NA
CASSIRDGTQYF
TGTGCCAGCAGCATAAGGGACGGTACGCAGTATTTT
>TRBV7-8|TRBJ2-1|TRBD2|few
CASSSLSGRGKFF
TGTGCCAGCAGCTCCCTTAGCGGGAGGGGCAAGTTCTTC
>TRBV29-1|TRBJ1-2|NA|NA
CSVEHRMGGYTF
TGCAGCGTTGAACACAGGATGGGTGGCTACACCTTC
>TRBV10-3|TRBJ2-7|TRBD2|NA
CAIRTGLAGSYEQYF
TGTGCCATCAGGACGGGACTAGCGGGATCCTACGAGCAGTACTTC
>TRBV4-3|TRBJ2-3|TRBD2|few
CASSQVDTSGRGTDTQYF
TGCGCCAGCAGCCAAGTCGACACTAGCGGGAGGGGCACAGATACGCAGTATTTT
>TRBV7-2|TRBJ2-7|TRBD1|few
CASSFRDSSYEQYF
TGTGCCAGCAGCTTTCGGGACAGCTCCTACGAGCAGTACTTC
>TRBV6-5|TRBJ2-6|NA|few
CASRASGANVLTF
TGTGCCAGCAGGGCGTCGGGGGCCAACGTCCTGACTTTC
>TRBV28|TRBJ1-4|NA|NA
CASSSAQGDEKLFF
TGTGCCAGCAGTTCGGCACAGGGCGACGAAAAACTGTTTTTT
>TRBV7-2|TRBJ2-1|TRBD2|few
CASSVSGSSYNEQFF
TGTGCCAGCAGCGTTAGCGGGAGCTCCTACAATGAGCAGTTCTTC
>TRBV7-9|TRBJ1-4|NA|few
CASSFGRGNEKLFF
TGTGCCAGCAGCTTCGGGCGGGGGAATGAAAAACTGTTTTTT
>TRBV7-3|TRBJ2-3|TRBD1|few
CASSLGQGTDTQYF
TGTGCCAGCAGCTTGGGACAGGGAACAGATACGCAGTATTTT
>TRBV28|TRBJ1-5|NA|NA
CASSVSNQPQHF
TGTGCCAGCTCCGTTAGCAATCAGCCCCAGCATTTT
>TRBV7-3|TRBJ2-3|NA|few
CASSLGLSQSTDTQYF
TGTGCCAGCAGCTTAGGACTATCCCAGAGCACAGATACGCAGTATTTT
>TRBV7-9|TRBJ2-1|NA|few
CASSLGFRTALSSYNEQFF
TGTGCCAGCAGCTTAGGGTTCAGGACAGCCCTCAGCTCCTACAATGAGCAGTTCTTC